These 2 T cell receptor beta chains were all obtained from the same sample, sequenced in a study of blood T cell repertoires in COVID-19. Sequenced by immunoSEQ multiplex PCR; TCRdb stores in-frame clones only, minus some. Of about 380,000 clones listed, 88% were seen once; the top ten hold 1.2%. The source material was PBMCs or T cells enriched from blood (not recorded which). These receptors all come from a woman between 18 and 30 years old who had recovered from COVID-19.

This chain connects TRBV28 to TRBJ2-1, with D perhaps matching TRBD1 (6 bases). The CDR3 runs to 11 residues. CDR1 and CDR2 (germline): MDHEN, SYDVKM. Trimming shortened V by 6 bases and J by 14 bases, and 14 bases separated the two germline ends. Here the CDR3 DNA reads TGTGCCAGCAGCTCCGGGACACTTAAGTTCTTC. It encodes CASSSGTLKFF.

This chain uses TRBV28 with TRBJ1-4, with D maybe TRBD1 (5 bases). Trimming took 3 bases from V and 5 from J, leaving 13 bases between them. Germline loops: CDR1 MDHEN, CDR2 SYDVKM. The CDR3 is 15 amino acids. The chain's CDR3 is CASSLRDSRNEKLFF. CDR3 DNA sequence: TGTGCCAGCAGTTTGAGAGACAGCAGAAATGAAAAACTGTTTTTT.